The 25 T cell receptor beta chains reported below all come from one sample, sequenced in a study of blood T cell repertoires in COVID-19. Data came from immunoSEQ multiplex PCR; TCRdb stores just in-frame clones and leaves some out. The data show about 270,000 clones, approximately 80% seen once. Sequencing used peripheral blood. Receptors originate from a woman between 50 and 59 years old with active or convalescent COVID-19.

This clone was recorded a few times. The CDR3 coding sequence is TGTGCCAGCAGTCCGGGGACTAGATATGAGACCCAGTACTTC. It specifies CASSPGTRYETQYF. This chain joins TRBV28 and TRBJ2-5, with TRBD2 identical over 8 bases. Germline values: CDR1 MDHEN, CDR2 SYDVKM. CDR3 length equals 14 residues. After removal of 5 bases from V and 5 bases from J, the junction contained 7 bases not matched to a gene.

V usage is TRBV28 and J usage is TRBJ1-2; D remains unclear. Germline V gives CDR1 MDHEN, CDR2 SYDVKM. V lost 6 bases and J lost 2, with 7 bases in between. There are 12 residues in the CDR3. The CDR3 DNA reads TGTGCCAGCAGCACTGCGAACTATGGCTACACCTTC. Protein sequence: CASSTANYGYTF.

The chain joins TRBV5-4 to TRBJ2-5; D possibly corresponds to TRBD1 (5 bases). CDR1 is SGHNT and CDR2 is YYREEE in the germline V gene (reference sequence). V dropped 1 base and J dropped 1 base, with 11 bases sitting between them. This CDR3 is 15 amino acids long. The CDR3 DNA reads TGTGCCAGCAGCTTGTCGGCGGACACCCAAGAGACCCAGTACTTC. It codes for CASSLSADTQETQYF. Full variable domain (remainder filled in from reference TRBV5-4 and TRBJ2-5): ETGVTQSPTHLIKTRGQQVTLRCSSQSGHNTVSWYQQALGQGPQFIFQYYREEENGRGNFPPRFSGLQFPNYSSELNVNALELDDSALYLCASSLSADTQETQYFGPGTRLLVL.

This chain links TRBV16 with TRBJ2-7; D is ambiguous. CDR1 and CDR2 from the germline V gene are KGHSY and FQNENV. Trimming shortened V by 0 bases and J by 3 bases, and 3 bases separated the two germline ends. There are 12 residues in the CDR3. The CDR3 reads CASSQSYYEQYF. The CDR3 DNA is TGTGCCAGCAGCCAATCATACTACGAGCAGTACTTC.

In its sample, this clone was seen once. The gene calls are TRBV6-5 and TRBJ2-7; 10 bases map to TRBD1. The germline CDR1 and CDR2 sequences are MNHEY and SVGAGI. V was pared by 6 bases and J by 0 bases, with 2 bases of the junction left unmatched. The CDR3 contains 14 residues. The CDR3 spells CASRRDRGSYEQYF. Here the CDR3 DNA reads TGTGCCAGCAGAAGGGACAGGGGCTCCTACGAGCAGTACTTC.

The chain recombines TRBV6-2 or TRBV6-3 with TRBJ2-7, with 8 bases aligning to TRBD2. The J segment lost 2 bases and the V segment lost 2 bases, leaving 5 bases of the junction unmatched. The CDR3 totals 15 residues. Per germline, CDR1 MNHEY and CDR2 SVGEGT. Written as DNA, the CDR3 is TGTGCCAGCAGTTACCCTAGCGGGCCCACCTACGAGCAGTACTTC. Amino acids: CASSYPSGPTYEQYF.

The chain employs TRBV2 and TRBJ2-7; 7 nucleotides line up with TRBD1. Germline CDR1 SNHLY, CDR2 FYNNEI. The V and J ends lost 4 bases and 2 bases, in that order; junction bases with no gene match: 8. The CDR3 is 15 amino acids. The CDR3 region is CASSADRVKAYEQYF. The CDR3 DNA sequence: TGTGCCAGCAGTGCCGACAGGGTTAAGGCCTACGAGCAGTACTTC.

Here the CDR3 DNA reads TGTGCCAGCAGATCCCTGGAGGGGTATGTGGACACCATATATTTT. This translates into CASRSLEGYVDTIYF. The V call is TRBV27, the J call TRBJ1-3; D is perhaps TRBD1 (5 bases). This CDR3 has 15 residues. The germline gives CDR1 MNHEY, CDR2 SMNVEV (reference sequence). V lost 6 bases and J lost 8, with 20 bases in between.

CDR3 nucleotide sequence: TGCGCCAGCTCCCCAGAGCAGGCCGGCTCCTACGAGCAGTACTTC. It is translated as CASSPEQAGSYEQYF. V is TRBV5-1 and J is TRBJ2-7; no clear D gene. V was clipped by 7 bases and J by 0 bases, with 17 bases between them. The germline CDR1 and CDR2 sequences are SGHRS and YFSETQ. CDR3 length: 15 amino acids. The full variable domain, rest sourced from reference TRBV5-1 and TRBJ2-7, is KAGVTQTPRYLIKTRGQQVTLSCSPISGHRSVSWYQQTPGQGLQFLFEYFSETQRNKGNFPGRFSGRQFSNSRSEMNVSTLELGDSALYLCASSPEQAGSYEQYFGPGTRLTVT.

The chain is built from TRBV11-1 and TRBJ1-1; D possibly corresponds to TRBD1 (6 bases). The CDR3 has 15 amino acids. CDR1 is SGHAT and CDR2 is FQDESV in the germline V gene (reference sequence). The V gene lost 5 bases and the J gene lost 1 base, with 14 bases spanning the gap. The CDR3 coding sequence is TGTGCCAGCAGCGGCCCCACAGGGTCGAACACTGAAGCTTTCTTT. Protein sequence: CASSGPTGSNTEAFF.

The chain recombines TRBV5-1 with TRBJ1-4; unclear D gene. Germline-derived CDR1 and CDR2 are SGHRS and YFSETQ. Trimming stripped 4 bases from V and 5 bases from J, with 12 bases between. The CDR3 is 14 residues long. The CDR3, as DNA: TGCGCCAGCAGCGCCAATACAGCAAATGAAAAACTGTTTTTT. Encoded protein: CASSANTANEKLFF.

The chain is built from TRBV28 and TRBJ2-7; 7 bases are a match to TRBD1. Trimming at V came to 3 bases and at J to 2 bases, leaving 4 bases not matched to a gene. Germline V lookup: CDR1 MDHEN, CDR2 SYDVKM. The CDR3 extends over 14 amino acids. This chain's CDR3 is CASSFGTAAYEQYF. The CDR3 nucleotides read TGTGCCAGCAGTTTCGGGACAGCTGCCTACGAGCAGTACTTC.

Remarks on this clone: Other nucleotide sequences in the sample specify the same CDR3. The genes are TRBV7-3 and TRBJ2-7; 7 bases align to TRBD2. After removal of 2 bases from V and 5 bases from J, the junction contained 6 bases not matched to a gene. There are 14 residues in the CDR3. Germline lookup yields CDR1 SGHTA and CDR2 FQGTGA. CDR3 sequence reads: CASSLYGRPDEQYF. CDR3 in DNA: TGTGCCAGCAGCTTATACGGGAGGCCGGACGAGCAGTACTTC.

The chain combines TRBV6-5 with TRBJ1-2, with 7 positions matching TRBD1. Trimming cost V 6 bases and J 2 bases; bases outside gene matches: 6. The CDR3 is 14 amino acids. CDR1 and CDR2 (germline): MNHEY, SVGAGI. The CDR3 DNA sequence: TGTGCCAGCAGCTACGCAGGGGGGAACTATGGCTACACCTTC. Translated, it gives CASSYAGGNYGYTF.

The gene calls are TRBV3-1 (or the pseudogene TRBV3-2) and TRBJ1-1, with unresolved D. Trimming took 1 base from V and 1 from J, leaving 4 bases between them. Germline assignment: CDR1 LGHDT and CDR2 YNNKEL (reference sequence). CDR3 length equals 13 residues. The CDR3 sequence is CASSQGQNTEAFF. The CDR3 coding sequence is TGTGCCAGCAGCCAAGGACAGAACACTGAAGCTTTCTTT.

V gene TRBV18 combines with J gene TRBJ2-7; 9 bases are a match to TRBD2. Germline CDR1 and CDR2: KGHSH and LQKENI. This CDR3 has 14 amino acids. V lost 4 bases, J lost 5 bases, and 6 bases stayed unmatched. The DNA of the CDR3 is TGTGCCAGCTCACGGACTAGCGAAAGGGACGAGCAGTACTTC. This gives the protein CASSRTSERDEQYF.

The chain is built from TRBV5-1 and TRBJ2-7, with D perhaps matching TRBD1 (5 bases). The CDR3 sequence is 14 residues long. Deletions cut 4 bases from V and 2 bases from J, with 13 bases between. Germline V gene sequence: CDR1 SGHRS, CDR2 YFSETQ. Written as DNA, the CDR3 is TGCGCCAGCAGCCCTATGACAGATACCTACGAGCAGTACTTC. As protein: CASSPMTDTYEQYF. The full variable domain, in which reference TRBV5-1 and TRBJ2-7 provide the parts outside the CDR3, is KAGVTQTPRYLIKTRGQQVTLSCSPISGHRSVSWYQQTPGQGLQFLFEYFSETQRNKGNFPGRFSGRQFSNSRSEMNVSTLELGDSALYLCASSPMTDTYEQYFGPGTRLTVT.

The chain's CDR3 is CASRTAGGPYEQYF. The CDR3 DNA sequence: TGTGCCAGCAGGACAGCGGGAGGGCCTTACGAGCAGTACTTC. This chain links TRBV27 with TRBJ2-7; 10 nucleotides match TRBD2. V dropped 6 bases and J dropped 4; count of bases not matched to a gene: 6. The CDR3 is made up of 14 amino acids. Germline-derived CDR1 and CDR2 are MNHEY and SMNVEV (reference sequence).

The chain recombines TRBV5-1 with TRBJ1-6, with 10 bases fitting TRBD1. The V gene's germline CDR1 is SGHRS and CDR2 YFSETQ. CDR3 size: 21 residues. V gave up 3 bases and J gave up 2 bases; unmatched junction bases: 17. The CDR3 protein is CASSSGTGTGVPRAYNSPLHF. In nucleotides, the CDR3 is TGCGCCAGCAGCTCCGGGACCGGGACAGGGGTCCCTAGGGCCTATAATTCACCCCTCCACTTT.

The chain has TRBV6-5 and TRBJ1-2, with D possibly being TRBD1 (6 bases). The germline V and J ends were trimmed by 6 bases and 8 bases, with 10 bases remaining between them. Germline CDR1 is MNHEY and CDR2 is SVGAGI. The CDR3 has 11 amino acids. The DNA of the CDR3 is TGTGCCAGCAGCAACAGGGACGGCTACACCTTC. Protein sequence: CASSNRDGYTF.

Concerning this clone: The junction and the germline gene differ at one end; a read error may be behind it. V is TRBV7-7 and J is TRBJ2-1; 7 nucleotides agree with TRBD1. Germline lookup yields CDR1 SSHAT and CDR2 FNYEAQ (reference sequence). The CDR3 consists of 13 residues. The CDR3 nucleotides read TGTGCTAGCAGCTTGGACAGGCTCAATGAGCAGTTCTTC. Residues: CASSLDRLNEQFF.

The rearrangement joins TRBV4-1 to TRBJ1-2, with 7 bases matching TRBD1. CDR1 is MGHRA and CDR2 is YSYEKL in the germline V gene. The CDR3 covers 13 residues. With 4 bases clipped from V and 5 bases from J, the junction kept 4 bases outside the gene matches. The CDR3 spells CASSRDREYGYTF. For the CDR3, the DNA is TGCGCCAGCAGCCGCGACAGGGAATATGGCTACACCTTC.

The chain employs TRBV27 and TRBJ2-1; the match to TRBD1 covers 7 bases. The germline gives CDR1 MNHEY, CDR2 SMNVEV (reference sequence). V lost 4 bases, J lost 5 bases, and 8 bases stayed unmatched. The CDR3 totals 15 residues. Here the CDR3 DNA reads TGTGCCAGCAGTTGGGGGACAGCCGGGGACAATGAGCAGTTCTTC. Its protein product is CASSWGTAGDNEQFF.

The V call is TRBV11-3, the J call TRBJ2-2; the match to TRBD2 covers 8 bases. CDR1 SGHNT and CDR2 YENEEA come from the germline V gene. J gave up 6 bases and V 6 bases, and 6 bases lay outside the gene matches. The CDR3 is 14 amino acids. DNA for the CDR3: TGTGCCAGCAGACTCCGGGGGGGGTCCGGGGAGCTGTTTTTT. Translated, it gives CASRLRGGSGELFF.

V usage is TRBV5-1 and J usage is TRBJ1-2, with D possibly matching TRBD1 (5 bases). The CDR3 length is 14 residues. V gave up 0 bases and J gave up 3 bases, with 9 bases separating them. Germline lookup yields CDR1 SGHRS and CDR2 YFSETQ. The CDR3 spells CASSLESTDYGYTF. CDR3 sequence (DNA): TGCGCCAGCAGCTTGGAGTCGACAGACTATGGCTACACCTTC.